The rows below give T cell receptor beta chains drawn from one sample of a study of T-cell memory formation after mild COVID-19. TCRdb reprocessed the 5' RACE reads with MiXCR, giving one entry per CDR3 protein. The sample consists of fewer than 350,000 distinct CDR3 sequences, 8.2% of them appearing once. Sequencing was performed on PBMCs or a T cell subset sorted from them (not recorded which). These receptors were obtained from a man aged 18 to 30 who had mild COVID-19 (a few samples of this study predate the infection). Cell type and time point are not known. The CDR3 runs from the conserved cysteine through the conserved F or W. A D gene is named only where the DNA matches it firmly. Size values are once, few and many counts, or a class for expanded clones, and some rows have none.

d_call	clone_size	v_call	j_call	cdr3_aa	cdr3_nt
TRBD1	many	TRBV5-6	TRBJ2-7	CASSYRGLREQYF	TGTGCCAGCAGCTACAGGGGGCTGAGGGAGCAGTACTTC
TRBD1	few	TRBV7-9	TRBJ2-5	CASSLSRTGTEETQYF	TGTGCCAGCAGCCTCTCACGGACAGGGACGGAAGAGACCCAGTACTTC
TRBD2	-	TRBV7-9	TRBJ2-5	CASSWTSGGQETQYF	TGTGCCAGCAGCTGGACTAGCGGGGGCCAAGAGACCCAGTACTTC
TRBD2	-	TRBV5-1	TRBJ2-1	CASSSLAGGDNEQFF	TGCGCCAGCAGCTCACTAGCGGGGGGGGACAATGAGCAGTTCTTC
-	-	TRBV6-4	TRBJ1-1	CASSDEWSRTMNTEAFF	TGTGCCAGCAGTGACGAGTGGTCCAGGACCATGAACACTGAAGCTTTCTTT
-	few	TRBV19	TRBJ2-1	CASSIRVKQFF	TGTGCCAGTAGTATCAGGGTTAAGCAGTTCTTC
-	many	TRBV7-9	TRBJ1-5	CASSLVGQPQHF	TGTGCCAGCAGCTTAGTGGGGCAGCCCCAGCATTTT
TRBD1	few	TRBV20-1	TRBJ1-6	CSASIRQGMNSPLHF	TGCAGTGCTAGCATCCGACAGGGTATGAATTCACCCCTCCACTTT
-	few	TRBV6-1	TRBJ1-1	CASRDPGTMNTEAFF	TGTGCCAGCAGGGATCCTGGGACTATGAACACTGAAGCTTTCTTT
-	-	TRBV6-2/TRBV6-3	TRBJ2-5	CASRVGNRLETQYF	TGTGCCAGCAGGGTGGGGAATCGTCTAGAGACCCAGTACTTC
TRBD2	many	TRBV4-1	TRBJ2-5	CASSQGERGVGQETQYF	TGCGCCAGCAGCCAAGGCGAGCGGGGGGTCGGGCAAGAGACCCAGTACTTC
-	-	TRBV5-1	TRBJ2-1	CASSSRGGHQYNEQFF	TGCGCCAGCAGCTCACGCGGGGGCCACCAGTACAATGAGCAGTTCTTC
-	many	TRBV7-7	TRBJ2-1	CASSGVDNEQFF	TGTGCTAGCAGTGGGGTGGACAATGAGCAGTTCTTC
TRBD1	-	TRBV6-2/TRBV6-3	TRBJ1-1	CASGQRGGAVDGAF	TGTGCCAGCGGACAACGAGGGGGCGCAGTGGATGGGGCCTTT
-	-	TRBV9	TRBJ2-7	CASSVEEGGRIYEQYF	TGTGCCAGCAGCGTAGAGGAGGGAGGCAGAATCTACGAGCAGTACTTC
-	few	TRBV7-6	TRBJ1-3	CASSSGTTGNTIYF	TGTGCCAGCAGCTCCGGGACAACTGGAAACACCATATATTTT
TRBD1	many	TRBV2	TRBJ1-1	CASRDRGTEAFF	TGTGCCAGCAGGGACAGGGGCACTGAAGCTTTCTTT
TRBD1	-	TRBV19	TRBJ2-7	CASSYSTGGIYEQYF	TGTGCCAGTAGTTACTCCACAGGGGGAATCTACGAGCAGTACTTC
-	few	TRBV20-1	TRBJ1-1	CSARGVQDTEAFF	TGCAGTGCTAGGGGGGTACAGGATACGGAAGCTTTCTTT
-	-	TRBV9	TRBJ2-1	CASSVVERNEQFF	TGTGCCAGCAGCGTAGTGGAAAGAAATGAGCAGTTCTTC
-	few	TRBV12-3/TRBV12-4	TRBJ2-2	CASSPQGFTGELFF	TGTGCCAGCAGTCCCCAGGGGTTCACCGGGGAGCTGTTTTTT
TRBD2	many	TRBV4-1	TRBJ2-1	CASSQTSGEYEQFF	TGCGCCAGCAGCCAAACTAGCGGGGAGTATGAGCAGTTCTTC
TRBD1	few	TRBV12-3/TRBV12-4	TRBJ2-1	CASTDAGGPSYNEQFF	TGTGCCAGCACGGATGCAGGGGGACCCTCCTACAATGAGCAGTTCTTC
TRBD1	many	TRBV5-1	TRBJ1-2	CASSGGQGPSMGYTF	TGCGCCAGCAGCGGCGGACAGGGTCCTTCTATGGGCTACACCTTC
TRBD1	-	TRBV20-1	TRBJ2-3	CSAQSRDRATDTQYF	TGCAGTGCTCAATCCCGGGACAGGGCGACAGATACGCAGTATTTT
-	few	TRBV9	TRBJ1-6	CASSVEGMNSPLHF	TGTGCCAGCAGCGTAGAGGGGATGAATTCACCCCTCCACTTT
-	few	TRBV12-3/TRBV12-4	TRBJ1-1	CASRPTGQRITEAFF	TGTGCCAGCAGACCAACGGGTCAGCGGATAACTGAAGCTTTCTTT
TRBD2	few	TRBV7-2	TRBJ2-7	CASSFSGTYPYEQYF	TGTGCCAGCAGCTTTAGCGGGACCTACCCCTACGAGCAGTACTTC
TRBD1	few	TRBV5-5	TRBJ1-2	CASSGSQGALGYTF	TGTGCCAGCAGCGGAAGTCAGGGGGCGTTAGGCTACACCTTC
-	-	TRBV7-7	TRBJ2-3	CASSSGPKDTQYF	TGTGCCAGCAGCTCAGGCCCGAAGGATACGCAGTATTTT
-	-	TRBV20-1	TRBJ2-7	CSARQRGASYEQYF	TGCAGTGCTAGACAGCGCGGGGCCTCCTACGAGCAGTACTTC
-	-	TRBV6-5	TRBJ1-6	CASSYQVEGSPLHF	TGTGCCAGCAGTTACCAGGTTGAGGGATCACCCCTCCACTTT
TRBD1	-	TRBV4-1	TRBJ1-1	CASSQPSGGTEAFF	TGCGCCAGCAGCCAACCTTCAGGGGGCACTGAAGCTTTCTTT
-	-	TRBV11-2	TRBJ2-1	CASSLRGLNNEQFF	TGTGCCAGCAGCTTGAGAGGTTTGAACAATGAGCAGTTCTTC
-	few	TRBV12-3/TRBV12-4	TRBJ2-6	CASSFKQGVGTGANVLTF	TGTGCCAGCAGTTTCAAACAGGGAGTAGGAACTGGGGCCAACGTCCTGACTTTC
-	-	TRBV9	TRBJ1-5	CASSQNINQPQHF	TGTGCCAGCAGCCAAAACATTAATCAGCCCCAGCATTTT
TRBD2	-	TRBV5-6	TRBJ2-1	CASSSSGGASYNEQFF	TGTGCCAGCAGCTCTAGCGGGGGGGCCTCCTACAATGAGCAGTTCTTC
TRBD1	-	TRBV6-5	TRBJ2-7	CASSYSTGTALYEQYF	TGTGCCAGCAGTTACTCTACCGGGACAGCCTTATACGAGCAGTACTTC
-	few	TRBV20-1	TRBJ1-2	CSARVQRRGYTF	TGCAGTGCTAGAGTACAGCGTCGGGGCTACACCTTC
TRBD1	many	TRBV29-1	TRBJ2-4	CSVEGQGKNIQYF	TGCAGCGTTGAAGGACAGGGAAAAAACATTCAGTACTTC
TRBD2	few	TRBV12-3/TRBV12-4	TRBJ2-5	CASSAGTSGPETQYF	TGTGCCAGCAGCGCCGGGACTAGCGGACCAGAGACCCAGTACTTC
-	many	TRBV7-6	TRBJ2-5	CASSFGTPPWGTQYF	TGTGCCAGCAGCTTCGGGACACCCCCCTGGGGGACCCAGTACTTC
-	few	TRBV5-1	TRBJ2-1	CASSFAAEPQIF	TGCGCCAGCAGCTTTGCAGCGGAGCCCCAGATCTTC
TRBD1	-	TRBV7-2	TRBJ1-6	CASTGVGDSPLHF	TGTGCCAGTACAGGGGTGGGTGATTCACCCCTCCACTTT
-	few	TRBV5-1	TRBJ2-5	CASSAGTGDETQYF	TGCGCCAGCAGCGCAGGGACCGGGGACGAGACCCAGTACTTC
TRBD1	many	TRBV11-3	TRBJ2-1	CASSLATGGYGEQFF	TGTGCCAGCAGCTTGGCGACAGGGGGCTATGGTGAGCAGTTCTTC
-	few	TRBV5-1	TRBJ1-4	CASSSDLTNEKLFF	TGCGCCAGCAGCTCGGACTTGACTAATGAAAAACTGTTTTTT
-	-	TRBV6-6	TRBJ2-5	CASTGNVQETQYF	TGTGCCAGCACCGGGAACGTACAAGAGACCCAGTACTTC
-	-	TRBV21-1	TRBJ1-4	CASSKDEKLFF	TGTGCCAGCAGCAAAGATGAAAAACTGTTTTTT
TRBD2	many	TRBV27	TRBJ2-5	CASSQGTSGGARTQYF	TGTGCCAGCAGTCAGGGGACTAGCGGGGGGGCCAGGACCCAGTACTTC
-	few	TRBV20-1	TRBJ1-2	CSARVGQLYGYTF	TGCAGTGCTAGGGTCGGACAGCTCTATGGCTACACCTTC
TRBD2	-	TRBV5-1	TRBJ2-3	CASSLGGLEAQYF	TGCGCCAGCAGCTTGGGGGGACTAGAAGCGCAGTATTTT
TRBD1	-	TRBV7-2	TRBJ2-3	CASSVDRVADTQYF	TGTGCCAGCAGCGTCGACAGGGTCGCAGATACGCAGTATTTT